This T cell receptor (beta chain) stems from a study of T cells after yellow fever vaccination. This clonotype was seen at least ten times. Its antigen remains unknown. The CDR3 has 14 residues. Germline V gene lookup returns CDR1 DFQATT and CDR2 SNEGSKA (reference sequence). Trimming pared 3 bases from V and 3 bases from J, leaving 15 bases between. In making TCR cDNA, 5'RACE template switching added a universal primer site and UMIs to it. TCRdb used MiXCR to reprocess the 5' RACE reads, holding one entry per CDR3 protein. Altogether about 260,000 distinct CDR3 sequences are present, about 5.2% being singletons, with the ten largest covering about 3.5%. Study results and caveats: A weaker secondary response peaked on day 5, the primary on day 15. Subsequent to the booster, the majority of primary-vaccination clones reappeared (96% CD4, 88% CD8).

This TCR was sampled from a man aged 18-30 years who received the YFV17D yellow fever vaccine. Sequenced here: CD4+ T cells sorted from PBMCs, sampled on the day of the yellow fever booster vaccination. The chain carries TRBV20-1 and TRBJ2-7; perhaps TRBD1 as D (5 bases). DNA for the CDR3: TGCAGTGCTAGCTACAGGCTCCCTGTCTACGAGCAGTACTTC. Amino acid sequence: CSASYRLPVYEQYF.